Shown below are 5 T cell receptor beta chains from a single sample sequenced in a study of T cell responses to AZD1222 COVID-19 vaccine. The data were produced by immunoSEQ multiplex PCR, yet TCRdb's version contains in-frame clones alone and is incomplete. The sample contains roughly 180,000 clones, more than 80% of which appear only once. Sequenced here: peripheral blood, sampled on day 0 of AZD1222 vaccination. The receptors were gathered from an adult in good health.

The chain combines TRBV9 with TRBJ2-3; the match to TRBD2 covers 12 bases. Germline-derived CDR1 and CDR2 are SGDLS and YYNGEE. The junction had 6 bases not matched to a gene; V was cut back by 0 bases and J by 1 base. The CDR3 length is 18 residues. The CDR3 bases are TGTGCCAGCAGCGTAGCGCTGTCTAGCGGGGGGGGCACAGATACGCAGTATTTT. It encodes CASSVALSSGGGTDTQYF.

The chain combines TRBV7-6 with TRBJ1-1, with a weak D call TRBD1 (5 bases). Deletions cut 0 bases from V and 5 bases from J, with 13 bases between. The length of the CDR3 is 15 residues. Germline V gene lookup returns CDR1 SGHVS and CDR2 FNYEAQ. CDR3 sequence: CASSLAGQGVTEAFF. The CDR3 DNA sequence: TGTGCCAGCAGCTTAGCCGGTCAGGGAGTGACTGAAGCTTTCTTT. Variable domain in full (rest from reference TRBV7-6 and TRBJ1-1): GAGVSQSPRYKVTKRGQDVALRCDPISGHVSLYWYRQALGQGPEFLTYFNYEAQQDKSGLPNDRFSAERPEGSISTLTIQRTEQRDSAMYRCASSLAGQGVTEAFFGQGTRLTVV.

The chain uses TRBV25-1 and TRBJ1-2; D remains ambiguous. Looked up from germline, CDR1 is MGHDK and CDR2 is SYGVNS. V was pared by 1 base and J by 8 bases, with 8 bases between. The CDR3 has 12 residues. CDR3 nucleotides: TGTGCCAGCAGTGAATCCCTGGGGGGCTACACCTTC. It yields the protein CASSESLGGYTF.

J is TRBJ1-3 and V is TRBV5-1, with a tentative D call TRBD1 (6 bases). Trimming stripped 2 bases from V and 6 bases from J, with 15 bases between. CDR1 and CDR2 (germline): SGHRS, YFSETQ. This CDR3 region has 15 residues. This CDR3 is CASSFSLNRENTIYF. CDR3 in DNA: TGCGCCAGCAGCTTTTCCCTCAACAGGGAAAACACCATATATTTT.

This clone appeared a few times. J is TRBJ2-7 and V is TRBV15; the match to TRBD2 covers 9 bases. CDR3 length: 17 amino acids. The germline CDR1 and CDR2 sequences are LNHNV and YYDKDF (reference sequence). V dropped 1 base and J dropped 5; count of bases not matched to a gene: 12. CDR3 sequence: CATSRGRGSGGIDEQYF. CDR3 DNA: TGTGCCACCAGCAGAGGGAGGGGTAGCGGGGGTATAGACGAGCAGTACTTC.